This T cell receptor beta chain was retrieved from a study of CD8 T cells in ankylosing spondylitis. Overall study findings and caveats: Ankylosing spondylitis blood appeared to be characterized by a TCR beta motif of several highly homologous variants. Researchers report that disease-linked clones proved CD8+ and relatively rare in peripheral blood. The authors reported significant enrichment of disease-linked clones in matched ankylosing spondylitis synovial fluid.

This clonotype was seen many times. What it binds is unknown. TCRdb reanalysed the 5' RACE reads using MiXCR and keeps one entry per CDR3 protein. The data show 150,000 to 200,000 distinct CDR3 sequences, about 20% seen once. V lost 3 bases, J lost 4 bases, and 11 bases stayed unmatched. Germline CDR1 MNHEY, CDR2 SMNVEV (reference sequence). The CDR3 length is 16 residues. This receptor was identified in a male donor aged 10-35 years with ankylosing spondylitis or in good health (not recorded which). This chain uses TRBV27 with TRBJ1-2; TRBD1 matches 7 bases. The specimen sequenced was blood, either unsorted or a sorted T cell fraction (not recorded which). The CDR3 is CASSFSKTGPTYGYTF. The CDR3 nucleotides are TGTGCCAGCAGTTTCTCCAAGACAGGGCCTACCTATGGCTACACCTTC.